The 21 T cell receptor beta chains given below trace back to one sample, sequenced in a study of control samples from healthy donors and cancer patients. Libraries were prepared by immunoSEQ multiplex PCR; TCRdb keeps only in-frame clonotypes and omits some of them. The sample has more than 85,000 clones, roughly 90% seen once. The specimen sequenced was PBMCs. These receptors were collected from a woman aged 60 to 75 with lung cancer.

The J gene is TRBJ1-1, the V gene TRBV7-3, with no clear D. Per germline, CDR1 SGHTA and CDR2 FQGTGA. This CDR3 is built from 14 residues. Trimming left V 2 bases short and J 5 bases short, with 12 bases between. DNA of the CDR3: TGTGCCAGCAGCTTAGTAGGAACAAGTACTGAAGCTTTCTTT. Translation gives CASSLVGTSTEAFF. The entire variable domain, with the rest obtained from reference TRBV7-3 and TRBJ1-1, is as follows: GAGVSQTPSNKVTEKGKYVELRCDPISGHTALYWYRQSLGQGPEFLIYFQGTGAADDSGLPNDRFFAVRPEGSVSTLKIQRTERGDSAVYLCASSLVGTSTEAFFGQGTRLTVV.

The chain combines TRBV11-3 with TRBJ1-1; D is unresolved. The CDR3 is 13 residues long. V shed 2 bases and J shed 1 base, with 5 bases lying between them. Germline loops: CDR1 SGHNT, CDR2 YENEEA. Here the CDR3 reads CASSLPQNTEAFF. DNA for the CDR3: TGTGCCAGCAGCTTACCCCAGAACACTGAAGCTTTCTTT.

The chain links TRBV24-1 to TRBJ2-5, with 8 bases lining up with TRBD1. The V gene end was trimmed by 5 bases and the J gene end by 5 bases; junction bases not matched to a gene: 9. CDR1 is KGHDR, CDR2 SFDVKD, per germline. This CDR3 is built from 15 residues. The CDR3 reads CATSGSGGVGETQYF. CDR3 DNA: TGTGCCACCAGTGGCTCAGGGGGCGTTGGGGAGACCCAGTACTTC.

This chain connects TRBV5-6 to TRBJ1-2; 7 nucleotides line up with TRBD1. The CDR3 consists of 16 residues. J lost 6 bases, V lost 4 bases, and 15 bases had no gene match. Looked up from germline, CDR1 is SGHDT and CDR2 is YYEEEE. The CDR3 region is CASSPPWTGSGDGYTF. The CDR3 DNA sequence: TGTGCCAGCAGCCCGCCGTGGACAGGAAGCGGTGATGGCTACACCTTC.

This chain connects TRBV7-2 to TRBJ2-2, with D tentatively TRBD1 (5 bases). The CDR3 extends over 17 amino acids. V was trimmed by 1 base and J by 5 bases, leaving 17 bases between them. Germline-derived CDR1 and CDR2 are SGHTA and FQGNSA. The CDR3 sequence is CASSLVRGGGFTGELFF. The CDR3 DNA reads as TGTGCCAGCAGCTTAGTAAGGGGTGGTGGTTTTACCGGGGAGCTGTTTTTT.

The chain is built from TRBV3-1 (or the pseudogene TRBV3-2) and TRBJ1-5; the D gene is possibly TRBD1 (5 bases). The V and J ends lost 0 bases and 7 bases respectively, with 7 bases between them. The CDR3 has 13 residues. Germline loops: CDR1 LGHDT, CDR2 YNNKEL (reference sequence). The CDR3, as DNA: TGTGCCAGCAGCCAAGATCAGGGCCAGCCCCAGCATTTT. Translating gives CASSQDQGQPQHF.

This rearrangement joins TRBV9 to TRBJ2-3, with a possible D match to TRBD2 (7 bases). The germline V gene encodes CDR1 SGDLS and CDR2 YYNGEE. The CDR3 extends over 16 amino acids. V was clipped by 0 bases and J by 5 bases, with 16 bases between them. In DNA, the CDR3 is TGTGCCAGCAGCGTAGCGTTGCAGGGAGGGGGAGATACGCAGTATTTT. Residues: CASSVALQGGGDTQYF.

On this clone itself: This CDR3 fails to terminate in the conserved phenylalanine or tryptophan, so it likely reflects a read error. The limits of the CDR3 on the DNA are not certain, so only TCRdb's listed CDR3 is given. This chain joins TRBV20-1 and TRBJ1-2. Germline V lookup: CDR1 DFQATT, CDR2 SNEGSKA (reference sequence). Counting both end residues, the CDR3 totals 11 amino acids. The CDR3 sequence is CSAERTETPYY.

This chain links TRBV27 with TRBJ1-2; D possibly corresponds to TRBD1 (6 bases). CDR3 length equals 15 residues. V lost 5 bases and J lost 6, with 19 bases in between. Germline assignment: CDR1 MNHEY and CDR2 SMNVEV (reference sequence). CDR3 protein: CASSLRDIVTDGYTF. The CDR3 bases are TGTGCCAGCAGTCTCCGGGACATAGTTACGGATGGCTACACCTTC.

This chain links TRBV18 with TRBJ1-5; D unresolved. Germline V gives CDR1 KGHSH, CDR2 LQKENI. V gave up 2 bases and J gave up 0 bases, with 11 bases separating them. The CDR3 is 16 residues long. CDR3 DNA: TGTGCCAGCTCACCATCAGGACCCAATAGCAATCAGCCCCAGCATTTT. Its translation: CASSPSGPNSNQPQHF.

This chain connects TRBV7-8 to TRBJ2-5; 16 bases are a match to TRBD2. Trimming cost V 4 bases and J 5 bases; bases outside gene matches: 13. CDR1 and CDR2 (germline): SGHVS, FQNEAQ. This CDR3 spans 19 amino acids. CDR3 amino acids: CASSSPGLAGGPLRETQYF. CDR3 nucleotide sequence: TGTGCCAGCAGCTCCCCGGGACTAGCGGGGGGGCCTTTGCGGGAGACCCAGTACTTC.

The chain is built from TRBV7-3 and TRBJ2-1; 9 bases align to TRBD2. Trimming cost V 6 bases and J 7 bases; bases outside gene matches: 10. The CDR3 totals 15 residues. Germline values: CDR1 SGHTA, CDR2 FQGTGA. The CDR3 here is CASSQGSGRLNEQFF. CDR3 DNA: TGTGCCAGCAGTCAAGGAAGCGGGAGGTTGAATGAGCAGTTCTTC.

The gene calls are TRBV19 and TRBJ1-1; unclear D gene. The germline V gene encodes CDR1 LNHDA and CDR2 SQIVND (reference sequence). V lost 3 bases and J 6 bases, leaving 8 bases between the germline ends. The CDR3 has 12 amino acids. The DNA for the CDR3 is TGTGCCAGTAGTATTTTAGGGTCTGAAGCTTTCTTT. This translates into CASSILGSEAFF.

The rearrangement joins TRBV3-1 (or the pseudogene TRBV3-2) to TRBJ1-6; D not resolved. The germline V gene encodes CDR1 LGHDT and CDR2 YNNKEL (reference sequence). Trimming took 1 base from V and 8 from J, leaving 3 bases between them. This CDR3 contains 12 residues. The CDR3 here is CASSQVYSPLHF. CDR3 nucleotides: TGTGCCAGCAGCCAAGTTTATTCACCCCTCCACTTT.

The chain combines TRBV2 with TRBJ2-1; 8 nucleotides match TRBD2. The length of the CDR3 is 17 residues. V shed 3 bases, J shed 2 bases, and the junction held 9 bases outside the gene matches. CDR1 is SNHLY and CDR2 is FYNNEI in the germline V gene. This CDR3 reads CASSDLRTGGAYNEQFF. In DNA form, the CDR3 reads TGTGCCAGCAGTGACCTTAGGACGGGGGGGGCCTACAATGAGCAGTTCTTC.

This chain joins TRBV6-2 or TRBV6-3 and TRBJ1-2; D may be TRBD1 (6 bases). The germline V gene has CDR1 MNHEY and CDR2 SVGEGT. V lost 4 bases and J lost 3, with 9 bases in between. The CDR3 extends over 13 amino acids. CDR3 nucleotide sequence: TGTGCCAGCAGTTCGACAGGATACTATGGCTACACCTTC. Its protein product is CASSSTGYYGYTF.

This rearrangement joins TRBV9 to TRBJ2-1, with D possibly being TRBD2 (5 bases). The length of the CDR3 is 13 residues. Germline values: CDR1 SGDLS, CDR2 YYNGEE. The ends were cut back, 4 bases at V and 8 bases at J, with 13 bases in the middle. CDR3 loop: CASSSRADYEQFF. The CDR3 region has the DNA TGTGCCAGCAGCTCTCGAGCGGATTATGAGCAGTTCTTC. The entire variable domain, with the rest obtained from reference TRBV9 and TRBJ2-1, is as follows: DSGVTQTPKHLITATGQRVTLRCSPRSGDLSVYWYQQSLDQGLQFLIQYYNGEERAKGNILERFSAQQFPDLHSELNLSSLELGDSALYFCASSSRADYEQFFGPGTRLTVL.

J is TRBJ2-1 and V is TRBV6-4, with 9 positions matching TRBD2. Germline-derived CDR1 and CDR2 are MRHNA and SNTAGT. This CDR3 contains 15 residues. Trimming took 2 bases from V and 9 from J; bases not matched to a gene: 8. The CDR3 DNA is TGTGCCAGCAGTGACATAGCGGGGGACCCTGGTGAGCAGTTCTTC. Translating it yields CASSDIAGDPGEQFF.

V is TRBV2 and J is TRBJ2-1, with 7 bases that match TRBD1. The length of the CDR3 is 14 residues. Germline V gene lookup returns CDR1 SNHLY and CDR2 FYNNEI. The junction had 7 bases not matched to a gene; V was cut back by 8 bases and J by 3 bases. The DNA of the CDR3 is TGTGCCAGCCTAGGGGACAGCGTCTACAATGAGCAGTTCTTC. It yields the protein CASLGDSVYNEQFF.

This chain uses TRBV19 with TRBJ2-3; no reliable D call. In germline, CDR1 is LNHDA, CDR2 SQIVND (reference sequence). CDR3 length: 14 amino acids. Deletions cut 3 bases from V and 2 bases from J, with 9 bases between. The CDR3 region has the DNA TGTGCCAGTAGTATGGGATCGCTCACAGATACGCAGTATTTT. Its translation is CASSMGSLTDTQYF.

The chain joins TRBV7-2 to TRBJ2-7; the match to TRBD1 covers 7 bases. Unmatched junction bases numbered 9, after V lost 4 bases and J lost 6 bases. The germline V gene encodes CDR1 SGHTA and CDR2 FQGNSA. The CDR3 runs to 14 residues. In DNA, the CDR3 is TGTGCCAGCAGCTCCCCAGGGGGAATGGGCGAGCAGTACTTC. It is translated as CASSSPGGMGEQYF. The whole variable domain, filled in from reference TRBV7-2 and TRBJ2-7, reads GAGVSQSPSNKVTEKGKDVELRCDPISGHTALYWYRQSLGQGLEFLIYFQGNSAPDKSGLPSDRFSAERTGGSVSTLTIQRTQQEDSAVYLCASSSPGGMGEQYFGPGTRLTVT.